Listed here are 11 T cell receptor beta chains from one sample, sequenced in a study of radiation and T cells in renal cell carcinoma. Some clones are missing from TCRdb's copy, which holds only in-frame ones; the method was immunoSEQ multiplex PCR. The sample records some 130,000 clones, approximately 75% being singletons. The sample's time point: blood 2 weeks post-SBRT. Treatment defined: 15 Gy SBRT to primary tumor, nephrectomy 4 weeks later. Specimen: blood, collected from a patient whose treatment included radiotherapy and nephrectomy. The receptors stem from an older woman with renal cell carcinoma.

The chain employs TRBV5-6 and TRBJ2-1; D not resolved. V was trimmed by 2 bases and J by 0 bases, leaving 6 bases between them. Germline values: CDR1 SGHDT, CDR2 YYEEEE. The CDR3 has 14 amino acids. CDR3: CASSFPRSYNEQFF. DNA of the CDR3: TGTGCCAGCAGCTTCCCCCGCTCCTACAATGAGCAGTTCTTC. The variable domain in full, with the rest retrieved from reference TRBV5-6 and TRBJ2-1, is DAGVTQSPTHLIKTRGQQVTLRCSPKSGHDTVSWYQQALGQGPQFIFQYYEEEERQRGNFPDRFSGHQFPNYSSELNVNALLLGDSALYLCASSFPRSYNEQFFGPGTRLTVL.

The V call is TRBV4-3, the J call TRBJ1-1; 9 nucleotides agree with TRBD1. From germline, CDR1 is LGHNA and CDR2 YSLEER. CDR3 length: 16 amino acids. V was pared by 4 bases and J by 5 bases, with 11 bases of the junction left unmatched. CDR3 in amino acids: CASSRYHRGLRTEAFF. As DNA, the CDR3 is TGCGCCAGCAGCCGCTATCACAGGGGGCTCCGGACTGAAGCTTTCTTT.

This clone was counted once. The CDR3 sequence is CASSGLTSGANVLTF. CDR3 nucleotide sequence: TGTGCCAGCAGTGGTCTAACTTCTGGGGCCAACGTCCTGACTTTC. This rearrangement joins TRBV2 to TRBJ2-6; D unclear. V lost 4 bases to trimming and J lost 1 base, with 8 bases between them. The CDR3 has 15 residues. Germline V lookup: CDR1 SNHLY, CDR2 FYNNEI.

The chain has TRBV7-2 and TRBJ2-7, with D unclear. This CDR3 contains 14 residues. Trimming stripped 1 base from V and 0 bases from J, with 7 bases between. In germline, CDR1 is SGHTA, CDR2 FQGNSA. For the CDR3, the DNA is TGTGCCAGCAGCTTAGACCAGAGCTCCTACGAGCAGTACTTC. As protein: CASSLDQSSYEQYF.

This chain uses TRBV18 with TRBJ2-5; 7 bases align to TRBD1. Looked up from germline, CDR1 is KGHSH and CDR2 is LQKENI. The CDR3 has 15 residues. V shed 6 bases and J 1 base; nucleotides not matched to a gene: 8. CDR3 sequence: CASSLQGQPQETQYF. DNA for the CDR3: TGTGCCAGCTCTCTTCAGGGACAGCCCCAAGAGACCCAGTACTTC.

This chain connects TRBV9 to TRBJ2-2; D might be TRBD2 (5 bases). CDR1 is SGDLS, CDR2 YYNGEE, per germline. V was shortened by 0 bases and J by 1 base, with 7 bases between the two germline ends. The CDR3 extends over 15 amino acids. CDR3 nucleotides: TGTGCCAGCAGCGTAGTCGGACTGAACACCGGGGAGCTGTTTTTT. Amino acid sequence: CASSVVGLNTGELFF.

The chain employs TRBV14 and TRBJ2-7; 7 positions match TRBD2. The V gene's germline CDR1 is SGHDN and CDR2 FVKESK. With 0 bases clipped from V and 3 bases from J, the junction kept 14 bases outside the gene matches. The CDR3 covers 18 residues. The CDR3 reads CASSQESTGGMPRYEQYF. CDR3 sequence (DNA): TGTGCCAGCAGCCAAGAGTCTACCGGGGGGATGCCCCGCTACGAGCAGTACTTC.

V gene TRBV2 combines with J gene TRBJ1-6, with D hard to call. V dropped 7 bases and J dropped 10 bases, with 11 bases sitting between them. The V gene's germline CDR1 is SNHLY and CDR2 FYNNEI. The CDR3 covers 12 residues. CDR3 region: CASTEYVSPLHF. The CDR3 DNA reads as TGTGCCAGCACGGAATACGTATCACCCCTCCACTTT.

The chain is built from TRBV19 and TRBJ2-3, with D perhaps given as TRBD1 or TRBD2 (5 bases each). The CDR3 is 16 residues long. Germline V gives CDR1 LNHDA, CDR2 SQIVND (reference sequence). Trimming shortened V by 3 bases and J by 1 base, and 14 bases separated the two germline ends. The CDR3: CASSMPRGRGTDTQYF. The CDR3 coding sequence is TGTGCCAGTAGTATGCCCCGGGGCCGGGGCACAGATACGCAGTATTTT.

The rearrangement uses TRBV6-6 and TRBJ2-2, with D tentatively TRBD2 (6 bases). CDR3 length: 16 amino acids. The V and J ends lost 5 bases and 0 bases respectively, with 13 bases between them. Germline-derived CDR1 and CDR2 are MNHNY and SVGAGI (reference sequence). CDR3 bases: TGTGCCAGCAGTCTCCATGGGACTCCGAACACCGGGGAGCTGTTTTTT. Its translation is CASSLHGTPNTGELFF.

The chain uses TRBV6-1 and TRBJ1-1; TRBD1 agrees at 8 bases. Germline loops: CDR1 MNHNS, CDR2 SASEGT. J lost 4 bases, V lost 5 bases, and 3 bases had no gene match. The CDR3 runs 13 residues. CDR3 in DNA: TGTGCCAGCAGTCGACAGGGGACCACTGAAGCTTTCTTT. Translation gives CASSRQGTTEAFF.